This note documents a single T cell receptor beta chain sequence. The antigen remains unidentified. Through a sample-barcoded 5' primer and a J-beta primer mix, a second PCR was run for about 7 to 12 cycles. MiXCR was run by TCRdb on the 5' RACE reads, yielding one entry per CDR3 protein. The table lists hundreds of thousands of distinct CDR3 sequences, around 21% of them singletons. The sample originates from a study of blood T cells in healthy people across ages. Regarding the study as a whole: It was held that the diversity estimates obtained from one million T cells were underestimates. Unsorted PBMCs ruled out conclusive naive versus antigen-experienced comparison.

At least 7 million PBMCs were isolated per sample. Germline V gene sequence: CDR1 SGHNT, CDR2 YYREEE (reference sequence). This CDR3 spans 15 amino acids. V lost 4 bases to trimming and J lost 2 bases; unmatched junction nucleotides: 6. Sequenced: blood. The chain joins TRBV5-4 to TRBJ2-7; 10 bases align to TRBD2. This sequence was found in a man in his 70s in good health. CDR3 loop: CASSRTGTSAYEQYF. The CDR3 DNA reads as TGTGCCAGCAGCCGTACCGGGACTAGCGCCTACGAGCAGTACTTC. Combining the CDR3 with reference TRBV5-4 and TRBJ2-7 gives the whole variable domain ETGVTQSPTHLIKTRGQQVTLRCSSQSGHNTVSWYQQALGQGPQFIFQYYREEENGRGNFPPRFSGLQFPNYSSELNVNALELDDSALYLCASSRTGTSAYEQYFGPGTRLTVT.